These 12 T cell receptor beta chains share one sample of origin, sequenced in a study of blood T cell repertoires in COVID-19. The data were produced by immunoSEQ multiplex PCR, yet TCRdb's version contains in-frame clones alone and is incomplete. The sample includes about 110,000 clones, approximately 82% of them seen just once. Sequencing used peripheral blood. These receptors originate from a woman in her seventies with acute or convalescent COVID-19.

The chain links TRBV9 to TRBJ2-7, with D unclear. V shed 6 bases and J shed 6 bases, with 10 bases lying between them. The CDR3 loop spans 11 amino acids. Germline V gives CDR1 SGDLS, CDR2 YYNGEE. The chain's CDR3 is CASTVFGEQYF. The CDR3 DNA follows: TGTGCCAGCACCGTCTTCGGCGAGCAGTACTTC.

The chain has TRBV18 and TRBJ2-5; 14 bases fit TRBD2. CDR1 and CDR2 from the germline V gene are KGHSH and LQKENI. V lost 3 bases to trimming and J lost 1 base; unmatched junction nucleotides: 4. The CDR3 is made up of 17 amino acids. CDR3 in amino acids: CASSPGLAGEFQETQYF. The CDR3, as DNA: TGTGCCAGCTCACCGGGACTAGCGGGAGAGTTCCAAGAGACCCAGTACTTC.

The chain links TRBV11-1 to TRBJ1-1; 7 bases line up with TRBD1. The CDR3 is made up of 14 amino acids. CDR1 and CDR2 (germline): SGHAT, FQDESV (reference sequence). The V gene end was trimmed by 4 bases and the J gene end by 4 bases; junction bases not matched to a gene: 6. CDR3 DNA sequence: TGTGCCAGCAGCTACTCTGACAGGGCCACTGAAGCTTTCTTT. Protein sequence: CASSYSDRATEAFF.

V gene TRBV7-6 combines with J gene TRBJ2-3; D might be TRBD2 (5 bases). Germline lookup yields CDR1 SGHVS and CDR2 FNYEAQ. This CDR3 comprises 15 residues. V was clipped by 5 bases and J by 1 base, with 13 bases between them. The CDR3 region has the DNA TGTGCCAGCAGCAAAACGGGGATAGGCACAGATACGCAGTATTTT. Residues: CASSKTGIGTDTQYF.

The chain uses TRBV29-1 and TRBJ1-1, with 11 bases identical to TRBD1. With 6 bases clipped from V and 5 bases from J, the junction kept 8 bases outside the gene matches. The CDR3 has 14 residues. Germline CDR1 is SQVTM and CDR2 is ANQGSEA. The CDR3 region has the DNA TGCAGCGTCCGGACAGGGGGCGGACGAACTGAAGCTTTCTTT. Protein product: CSVRTGGGRTEAFF.

This chain links TRBV2 with TRBJ1-4; a weak D match, TRBD1 (5 bases). Germline-derived CDR1 and CDR2 are SNHLY and FYNNEI. This CDR3 is built from 13 residues. Trimming removed 4 bases at V and 4 bases at J, with 7 bases between. The CDR3 spells CASSVQVNEKLFF. CDR3 sequence (DNA): TGTGCCAGCAGTGTACAGGTTAATGAAAAACTGTTTTTT.

V gene TRBV11-2 combines with J gene TRBJ2-7; the match to TRBD1 covers 8 bases. V lost 1 base, J lost 6 bases, and 11 bases stayed unmatched. The CDR3 runs to 16 residues. Per germline, CDR1 SGHAT and CDR2 FQNNGV. Written as DNA, the CDR3 is TGTGCCAGCAGCTTAGGGTTTCGCGGACAGGGTTTCGAGCAGTACTTC. Translated, it gives CASSLGFRGQGFEQYF.

The sample holds one count of this clone. The chain has TRBV5-1 and TRBJ1-6, with TRBD1 matching over 7 bases. Germline CDR1 is SGHRS and CDR2 is YFSETQ. The V and J ends lost 0 bases and 7 bases, in that order; junction bases with no gene match: 4. This CDR3 region has 15 residues. The CDR3 bases are TGCGCCAGCAGCTTGGAGGGACAGACGAATTCACCCCTCCACTTT. Its translation: CASSLEGQTNSPLHF.

The chain is built from TRBV5-1 and TRBJ2-5; 7 positions agree with TRBD2. Trimming at V came to 3 bases and at J to 0 bases, leaving 8 bases not matched to a gene. The V gene's germline CDR1 is SGHRS and CDR2 YFSETQ. CDR3 length: 16 amino acids. The chain's CDR3 is CASSWAGVEYQETQYF. Here the CDR3 DNA reads TGCGCCAGCAGCTGGGCGGGGGTCGAGTACCAAGAGACCCAGTACTTC. Supplemented by reference TRBV5-1 and TRBJ2-5, the full variable domain reads KAGVTQTPRYLIKTRGQQVTLSCSPISGHRSVSWYQQTPGQGLQFLFEYFSETQRNKGNFPGRFSGRQFSNSRSEMNVSTLELGDSALYLCASSWAGVEYQETQYFGPGTRLLVL.

The chain couples TRBV7-9 to TRBJ2-3, with D possibly TRBD2 on 6 matching bases. Germline V gene data show CDR1 as SEHNR and CDR2 as FQNEAQ (reference sequence). CDR3 size: 15 residues. Trimming took 5 bases from V and 2 from J, leaving 14 bases between them. CDR3 sequence reads: CASSQAAGFTDTQYF. The CDR3 DNA sequence: TGTGCCAGCAGCCAAGCCGCGGGATTCACAGATACGCAGTATTTT.

This clone has just one count. This chain links TRBV18 with TRBJ1-3; D is perhaps TRBD1 (6 bases). Germline V gene data show CDR1 as KGHSH and CDR2 as LQKENI. V was trimmed by 3 bases and J by 0 bases, leaving 9 bases between them. CDR3 size: 15 residues. The CDR3, as DNA: TGTGCCAGCTCACCCCGGGACACCTCTGGAAACACCATATATTTT. This codes for CASSPRDTSGNTIYF.

V gene TRBV11-2 combines with J gene TRBJ2-2; no firm D call. The germline V and J ends were trimmed by 3 bases and 1 base, with 3 bases remaining between them. Germline CDR1 and CDR2: SGHAT and FQNNGV. CDR3 size: 13 residues. CDR3 sequence: CASSLRNTGELFF. CDR3 coding DNA: TGTGCCAGCAGCTTGAGGAACACCGGGGAGCTGTTTTTT.